One sample yielded the 15 T cell receptor beta chains listed below, sequenced in a study of T cell clones after liver transplantation. The table came from immunoSEQ multiplex PCR; TCRdb's copy has only in-frame clones and leaves some out. The sample includes 20,000 to 30,000 clones, 55% to 70% seen only once; the top ten take 2.5% to 3.5%. Sequencing used CD4+ T cells from blood, obtained before liver transplant. These receptors were obtained from a human donor who received a liver transplant.

The chain couples TRBV15 to TRBJ1-1; no reliable D call. V was clipped by 8 bases and J by 0 bases, with 10 bases between them. Germline CDR1 is LNHNV and CDR2 is YYDKDF (reference sequence). The CDR3 covers 13 residues. CDR3 DNA: TGTGCCACCGGGTCCAGGATGAACACTGAAGCTTTCTTT. It is translated as CATGSRMNTEAFF.

The CDR3 loop is CASSDLAGPNIQYF. CDR3 nucleotide sequence: TGTGCCAGCAGTGACTTAGCGGGGCCAAACATTCAGTACTTC. The chain combines TRBV25-1 with TRBJ2-4; 8 bases are a match to TRBD2. The CDR3 has 14 amino acids. V lost 3 bases to trimming and J lost 6 bases; unmatched junction nucleotides: 4. Germline CDR1 reads MGHDK; CDR2 reads SYGVNS. Full variable domain (rest looked up from reference TRBV25-1 and TRBJ2-4): EADIYQTPRYLVIGTGKKITLECSQTMGHDKMYWYQQDPGMELHLIHYSYGVNSTEKGDLSSESTVSRIRTEHFPLTLESARPSHTSQYLCASSDLAGPNIQYFGAGTRLSVL.

The chain links TRBV4-2 to TRBJ2-1; D not certain. Germline V gene sequence: CDR1 LGHNA, CDR2 YNFKEQ. There are 15 residues in the CDR3. With 0 bases removed from V and 4 bases from J, the gap between germline ends came to 10 bases. As DNA, the CDR3 is TGTGCCAGCAGCCAAGATCAGGCAGCATACAATGAGCAGTTCTTC. Protein product: CASSQDQAAYNEQFF.

The chain recombines TRBV11-2 with TRBJ2-5, with 14 bases lining up with TRBD2. V shed 4 bases, J shed 5 bases, and the junction held 6 bases outside the gene matches. CDR3 length equals 16 residues. Germline CDR1 is SGHAT and CDR2 is FQNNGV. The CDR3 bases are TGTGCCAGCAGCTCCAGACTAGCGGGAGGGGGCGAGACCCAGTACTTC. It encodes CASSSRLAGGGETQYF.

This chain connects TRBV28 to TRBJ2-2, with 10 bases identical to TRBD2. V lost 7 bases, J lost 0 bases, and 8 bases stayed unmatched. This CDR3 is 17 amino acids long. Germline-derived CDR1 and CDR2 are MDHEN and SYDVKM. The CDR3: CASMLAGVQTNTGELFF. The CDR3 nucleotides read TGTGCCAGCATGCTAGCGGGGGTCCAAACGAACACCGGGGAGCTGTTTTTT.

The count of this clone is one. This chain connects TRBV7-2 to TRBJ2-2; 11 nucleotides match TRBD2. Germline CDR1 reads SGHTA; CDR2 reads FQGNSA. The CDR3 length is 16 residues. V shed 1 base, J shed 6 bases, and the junction held 4 bases outside the gene matches. The CDR3 is CASSLVLAGGPGELFF. CDR3 coding DNA: TGTGCCAGCAGCTTAGTTCTAGCGGGAGGCCCCGGGGAGCTGTTTTTT.

V gene TRBV11-3 combines with J gene TRBJ2-3; possibly TRBD2 for D (7 bases). Trimming took 5 bases from V and 2 from J, leaving 17 bases between them. Germline V CDR1 and CDR2: SGHNT, YENEEA. This CDR3 is built from 16 residues. The CDR3 DNA is TGTGCCAGCAGCCTTAGAGGGGGGGGATACACAGATACGCAGTATTTT. It specifies CASSLRGGGYTDTQYF.

The chain couples TRBV7-2 to TRBJ2-1; either TRBD1 or TRBD2 may fit D (6 bases each). The CDR3 runs 16 residues. The ends were cut back, 0 bases at V and 2 bases at J, with 11 bases in the middle. CDR1 and CDR2 from the germline V gene are SGHTA and FQGNSA. The CDR3 region is CASSLAWGAPYNEQFF. CDR3 sequence (DNA): TGTGCCAGCAGCTTAGCCTGGGGGGCTCCCTACAATGAGCAGTTCTTC. Variable domain in full (rest from reference TRBV7-2 and TRBJ2-1): GAGVSQSPSNKVTEKGKDVELRCDPISGHTALYWYRQSLGQGLEFLIYFQGNSAPDKSGLPSDRFSAERTGGSVSTLTIQRTQQEDSAVYLCASSLAWGAPYNEQFFGPGTRLTVL.

V and J are TRBV13 and TRBJ2-1, with 7 bases lining up with TRBD2. Per the germline V gene, CDR1 is PRHDT and CDR2 is FYEKMQ (reference sequence). The V and J ends lost 3 bases and 8 bases, in that order; junction bases with no gene match: 10. The CDR3 totals 15 residues. The CDR3 region has the DNA TGTGCCAGCAGCTTGAAGGGGAGGGGATCGGATGAGCAGTTCTTC. It specifies CASSLKGRGSDEQFF.

The chain links TRBV18 to TRBJ2-7; D may be TRBD1 (5 bases). CDR1 and CDR2 from the germline V gene are KGHSH and LQKENI. V lost 3 bases to trimming and J lost 5 bases, with 14 bases between them. The length of the CDR3 is 14 residues. In nucleotides, the CDR3 is TGTGCCAGCTCACCTGTCGGCAGGGCCCACGAGCAGTACTTC. As protein: CASSPVGRAHEQYF.

The chain carries TRBV19 and TRBJ1-1; 11 bases are a match to TRBD1. Germline lookup yields CDR1 LNHDA and CDR2 SQIVND (reference sequence). CDR3 length: 16 amino acids. The ends lost 10 bases at V and 5 bases at J; junction bases unmatched: 15. This CDR3 is CATEGRTGGGWTEAFF. The CDR3 DNA reads TGTGCCACTGAAGGGAGGACAGGGGGCGGTTGGACTGAAGCTTTCTTT.

The chain combines TRBV20-1 with TRBJ2-5; D is undetermined. The V end lost 5 bases, the J end lost 3 bases, and 4 bases lay between the germline ends. Germline values: CDR1 DFQATT, CDR2 SNEGSKA (reference sequence). The CDR3 is made up of 10 amino acids. CDR3 region: CSAGEETQYF. CDR3 DNA sequence: TGCAGTGCTGGGGAAGAGACCCAGTACTTC.

This clone has just one count. The V call is TRBV28, the J call TRBJ1-2, with 10 bases aligning to TRBD1. V lost 3 bases and J lost 6; bases outside the gene matches: 22. This CDR3 has 20 amino acids. Germline V gene sequence: CDR1 MDHEN, CDR2 SYDVKM. Written as DNA, the CDR3 is TGTGCCAGCAGTTTCGTAGCCGACTATCCGGGACAGGGGTTTGCGAATGGCTACACCTTC. As protein: CASSFVADYPGQGFANGYTF.

The V gene is TRBV7-2, the J gene TRBJ2-3; 7 nucleotides align to TRBD2. Germline V gene sequence: CDR1 SGHTA, CDR2 FQGNSA. This CDR3 is built from 15 residues. The V and J ends lost 0 bases and 0 bases, in that order; junction bases with no gene match: 0. CDR3 nucleotide sequence: TGTGCCAGCAGCTTAGCGGGGGGGAGCACAGATACGCAGTATTTT. It specifies CASSLAGGSTDTQYF.

The V call is TRBV7-8, the J call TRBJ1-2, with D maybe TRBD1 (5 bases). Germline CDR1 and CDR2: SGHVS and FQNEAQ. V was trimmed by 0 bases and J by 6 bases, leaving 11 bases between them. The length of the CDR3 is 14 residues. CDR3 residues: CASSLAQGSHGYTF. The DNA for the CDR3 is TGTGCCAGCAGCTTAGCGCAGGGATCACATGGCTACACCTTC. The variable domain in full, with the rest retrieved from reference TRBV7-8 and TRBJ1-2, is GAGVSQSPRYKVAKRGQDVALRCDPISGHVSLFWYQQALGQGPEFLTYFQNEAQLDKSGLPSDRFFAERPEGSVSTLKIQRTQQEDSAVYLCASSLAQGSHGYTFGSGTRLTVV.